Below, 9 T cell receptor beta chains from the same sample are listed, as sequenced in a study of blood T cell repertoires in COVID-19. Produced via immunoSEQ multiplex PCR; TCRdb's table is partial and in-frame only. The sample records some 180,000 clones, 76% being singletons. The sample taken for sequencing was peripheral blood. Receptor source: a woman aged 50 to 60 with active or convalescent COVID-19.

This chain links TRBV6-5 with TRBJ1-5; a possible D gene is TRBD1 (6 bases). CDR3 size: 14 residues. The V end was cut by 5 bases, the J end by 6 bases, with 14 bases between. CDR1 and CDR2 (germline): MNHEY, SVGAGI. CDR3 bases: TGTGCCAGCAGTAAAAACAGGGTGGGTCAGCCCCAGCATTTT. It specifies CASSKNRVGQPQHF.

DNA of the CDR3: TGTGCCAGCAGCCAAGGCGGACAGGACGGGGGCTACACCTTC. It yields the protein CASSQGGQDGGYTF. The V and J genes are TRBV14 and TRBJ1-2; 7 bases map to TRBD1. The CDR3 totals 14 residues. J lost 8 bases, V lost 1 base, and 7 bases had no gene match. Germline V gene data show CDR1 as SGHDN and CDR2 as FVKESK.

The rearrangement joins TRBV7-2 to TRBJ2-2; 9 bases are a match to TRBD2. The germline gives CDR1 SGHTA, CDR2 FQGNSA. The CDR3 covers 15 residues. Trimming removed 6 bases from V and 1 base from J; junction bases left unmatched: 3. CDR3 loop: CASRASGMNTGELFF. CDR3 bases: TGTGCCAGCAGAGCTAGCGGGATGAACACCGGGGAGCTGTTTTTT.

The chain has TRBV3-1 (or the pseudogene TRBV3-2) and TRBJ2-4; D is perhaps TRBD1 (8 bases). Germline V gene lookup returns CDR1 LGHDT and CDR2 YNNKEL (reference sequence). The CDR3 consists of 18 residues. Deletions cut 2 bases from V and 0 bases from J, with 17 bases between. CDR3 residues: CASSQRAQGGLAKNIQYF. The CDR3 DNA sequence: TGTGCCAGCAGCCAACGCGCACAGGGGGGGCTAGCCAAAAACATTCAGTACTTC.

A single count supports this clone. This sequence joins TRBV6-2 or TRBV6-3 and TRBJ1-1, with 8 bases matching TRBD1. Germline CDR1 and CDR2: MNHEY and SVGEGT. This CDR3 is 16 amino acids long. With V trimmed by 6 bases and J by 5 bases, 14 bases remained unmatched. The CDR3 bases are TGTGCCAGCAGCCGCCGTAGTGGACAGGGAGGGACTGAAGCTTTCTTT. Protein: CASSRRSGQGGTEAFF.

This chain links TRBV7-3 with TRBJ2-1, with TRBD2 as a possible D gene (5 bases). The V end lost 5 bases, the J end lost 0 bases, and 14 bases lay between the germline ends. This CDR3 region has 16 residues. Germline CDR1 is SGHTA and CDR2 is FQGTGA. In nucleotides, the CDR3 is TGTGCCAGCAGCAGGAGGCCCTCGAGCTCCTACAATGAGCAGTTCTTC. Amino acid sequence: CASSRRPSSSYNEQFF.

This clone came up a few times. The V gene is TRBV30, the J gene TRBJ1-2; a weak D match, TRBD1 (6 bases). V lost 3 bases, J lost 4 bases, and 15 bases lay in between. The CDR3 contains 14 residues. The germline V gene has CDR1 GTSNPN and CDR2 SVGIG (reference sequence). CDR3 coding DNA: TGTGCCTGGAGCGACCTTACAGGGCCCTATGGCTACACCTTC. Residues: CAWSDLTGPYGYTF.

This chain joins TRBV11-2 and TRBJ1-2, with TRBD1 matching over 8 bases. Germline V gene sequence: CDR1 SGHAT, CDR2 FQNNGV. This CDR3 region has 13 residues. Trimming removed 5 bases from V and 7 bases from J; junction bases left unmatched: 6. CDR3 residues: CASSLQGAGGYTF. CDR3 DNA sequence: TGTGCCAGCAGCCTCCAGGGGGCCGGTGGCTACACCTTC.

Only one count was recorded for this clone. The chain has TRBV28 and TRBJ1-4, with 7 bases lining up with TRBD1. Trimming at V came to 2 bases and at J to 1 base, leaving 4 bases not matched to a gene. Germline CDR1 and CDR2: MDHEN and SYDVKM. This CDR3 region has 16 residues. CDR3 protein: CASSLRRTGTNEKLFF. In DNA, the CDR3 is TGTGCCAGCAGTTTAAGGCGGACAGGAACTAATGAAAAACTGTTTTTT.